This is a list of T cell receptor beta chains from one sample in a study of cytomegalovirus exposure and HLA in healthy donors. The protocol was immunoSEQ multiplex PCR, while the TCRdb copy is restricted to in-frame clones and leaves out a portion. The table includes roughly 100,000 clones, roughly three quarters detected once. The sample consisted of PBMCs. The receptors originated from a man between 25 and 39 years old in good health and CMV-seronegative. Each CDR3 is given with its conserved first and last residue. The order of the fields is clone size, J gene, V gene, D gene, CDR3 protein, CDR3 DNA. The D gene is left open where the match is weak. Clone size, where shown, is once, few, many, or a class for clones that have expanded.

abundance: .
j_gene: TRBJ2-1
v_gene: TRBV9
d_gene: .
CDR3aa: CASSVGRVGNEQFF
CDR3nt: TGTGCCAGCAGCGTAGGCAGGGTAGGAAATGAGCAGTTCTTC

abundance: .
j_gene: TRBJ2-7
v_gene: TRBV5-4
d_gene: .
CDR3aa: CASSQTTHEQYF
CDR3nt: TGTGCCAGCAGTCAGACTACACACGAGCAGTACTTC

abundance: once
j_gene: TRBJ2-7
v_gene: TRBV19
d_gene: TRBD2
CDR3aa: CASSPRTSGSGSYEQYF
CDR3nt: TGTGCCAGTAGTCCCAGGACTAGCGGGAGTGGCTCCTACGAGCAGTACTTC

abundance: .
j_gene: TRBJ1-1
v_gene: TRBV9
d_gene: .
CDR3aa: CASSVGEGSYPRTEAFF
CDR3nt: TGTGCCAGCAGCGTAGGTGAGGGATCCTACCCACGGACTGAAGCTTTCTTT

abundance: .
j_gene: TRBJ2-7
v_gene: TRBV19
d_gene: TRBD1
CDR3aa: CASSIPSGQANYEQYF
CDR3nt: TGTGCCAGTAGTATACCCTCGGGACAGGCGAACTACGAGCAGTACTTC

abundance: .
j_gene: TRBJ1-3
v_gene: TRBV4-2
d_gene: .
CDR3aa: CASSQGYTGGNTIYF
CDR3nt: TGTGCCAGCAGCCAAGGGTACACAGGGGGAAACACCATATATTTT

abundance: .
j_gene: TRBJ1-5
v_gene: TRBV19
d_gene: .
CDR3aa: CASSIGAGVSPQHF
CDR3nt: TGTGCCAGTAGTATAGGAGCAGGGGTTTCGCCCCAGCATTTT

abundance: .
j_gene: TRBJ2-7
v_gene: TRBV6-5
d_gene: .
CDR3aa: CASSYPPLREQYF
CDR3nt: TGTGCCAGCAGTTACCCGCCTTTGCGGGAGCAGTACTTC

abundance: .
j_gene: TRBJ2-3
v_gene: TRBV6-5
d_gene: TRBD2
CDR3aa: CASLERGSTDTQYF
CDR3nt: TGTGCCAGCTTGGAGCGGGGGAGCACAGATACGCAGTATTTT

abundance: .
j_gene: TRBJ1-2
v_gene: TRBV19
d_gene: TRBD1
CDR3aa: CASSIWGTGTGAFYGYTF
CDR3nt: TGTGCCAGTAGTATTTGGGGAACCGGGACAGGGGCCTTCTATGGCTACACCTTC

abundance: .
j_gene: TRBJ1-1
v_gene: TRBV6-6
d_gene: .
CDR3aa: CASSYKREAFF
CDR3nt: TGTGCCAGCAGTTACAAGCGGGAAGCTTTCTTT

abundance: .
j_gene: TRBJ2-3
v_gene: TRBV7-9
d_gene: TRBD2
CDR3aa: CASSLVASGSTDTQYF
CDR3nt: TGTGCCAGCAGCTTAGTAGCTAGCGGGAGCACAGATACGCAGTATTTT

abundance: .
j_gene: TRBJ2-6
v_gene: TRBV5-1
d_gene: TRBD1
CDR3aa: CASSNRGPGANVLTF
CDR3nt: TGCGCCAGCAGTAATAGGGGGCCCGGGGCCAACGTCCTGACTTTC

abundance: few
j_gene: TRBJ2-7
v_gene: TRBV5-4
d_gene: .
CDR3aa: CATTFGLGEFYEQYF
CDR3nt: TGTGCCACCACCTTTGGGCTGGGTGAGTTCTACGAGCAGTACTTC

abundance: .
j_gene: TRBJ1-3
v_gene: TRBV9
d_gene: .
CDR3aa: CASSVMGGGPGNTIYF
CDR3nt: TGTGCCAGCAGCGTAATGGGAGGTGGTCCTGGAAACACCATATATTTT

abundance: few
j_gene: TRBJ1-2
v_gene: TRBV6-5
d_gene: .
CDR3aa: CASKGPNYGYTF
CDR3nt: TGTGCCAGCAAGGGGCCTAACTATGGCTACACCTTC

abundance: .
j_gene: TRBJ2-7
v_gene: TRBV7-2
d_gene: TRBD1
CDR3aa: CASSVLPGQVSYEQYF
CDR3nt: TGTGCCAGCAGCGTCTTACCGGGACAGGTGTCCTACGAGCAGTACTTC

abundance: .
j_gene: TRBJ2-7
v_gene: TRBV28
d_gene: TRBD1
CDR3aa: CASKPAGTGLYEQYF
CDR3nt: TGTGCCAGCAAACCCGCCGGGACAGGGCTCTACGAGCAGTACTTC

abundance: .
j_gene: TRBJ1-4
v_gene: TRBV19
d_gene: .
CDR3aa: CASSINRATNEKLFF
CDR3nt: TGTGCCAGTAGCATAAACAGGGCAACTAATGAAAAACTGTTTTTT

abundance: .
j_gene: TRBJ1-4
v_gene: TRBV5-6
d_gene: .
CDR3aa: CASSFGLNGEKLFF
CDR3nt: TGTGCCAGCAGTTTCGGACTAAACGGTGAAAAACTGTTTTTT

abundance: .
j_gene: TRBJ2-2
v_gene: TRBV11-2
d_gene: TRBD1
CDR3aa: CASSPGQGRTGELFF
CDR3nt: TGTGCCAGCAGTCCAGGACAGGGTCGGACCGGGGAGCTGTTTTTT

abundance: .
j_gene: TRBJ2-5
v_gene: TRBV25-1
d_gene: TRBD2
CDR3aa: CASQMGGGETQYF
CDR3nt: TGTGCCAGCCAAATGGGGGGAGGGGAGACCCAGTACTTC

abundance: .
j_gene: TRBJ2-7
v_gene: TRBV6-1
d_gene: .
CDR3aa: CASWSREGYERYF
CDR3nt: TGTGCCAGCTGGAGCCGAGAAGGCTACGAGCGGTACTTC

abundance: .
j_gene: TRBJ2-7
v_gene: TRBV4-2
d_gene: .
CDR3aa: CASSQDRDYEQYF
CDR3nt: TGTGCCAGCAGCCAAGATCGGGACTACGAGCAGTACTTC

abundance: .
j_gene: TRBJ2-7
v_gene: TRBV14
d_gene: TRBD2
CDR3aa: CASSQGLAEAGYEQYF
CDR3nt: TGTGCCAGCAGCCAGGGACTAGCGGAGGCAGGCTACGAGCAGTACTTC